The 23 T cell receptor beta chains below were found in one sample sequenced in a study of control samples from healthy donors and cancer patients. Assay: immunoSEQ multiplex PCR; the TCRdb copy retains only in-frame clones and omits some. The table lists under 150,000 clones, 85% to 90% of them singletons. Sample: PBMCs. The receptors stem from a man aged 50 to 59 with head and neck cancer.

This chain links TRBV5-6 with TRBJ1-1; no definite D call. CDR1 and CDR2 (germline): SGHDT, YYEEEE. The CDR3 spans 13 residues. The V gene lost 4 bases and the J gene lost 4 bases, with 11 bases spanning the gap. As DNA, the CDR3 is TGTGCCAGCAGCAATGATATGGGCACTGAAGCTTTCTTT. Translated, it gives CASSNDMGTEAFF.

The chain combines TRBV5-3 with TRBJ1-5; tentative D call: TRBD1 (5 bases). TRBV5-3 is known as an ORF, though its function is uncertain. The CDR3 runs to 13 residues. V was trimmed by 4 bases and J by 5 bases, leaving 10 bases between them. The CDR3 bases are TGTGCCAGAAGCACCGACAGTTATCAGCCCCAGCATTTT. Translating it yields CARSTDSYQPQHF.

The chain joins TRBV6-5 to TRBJ1-2; 8 bases line up with TRBD1. The CDR3 consists of 13 residues. The V and J ends lost 8 bases and 5 bases, in that order; junction bases with no gene match: 7. The germline V gene has CDR1 MNHEY and CDR2 SVGAGI. The CDR3: CASWTGNFYGYTF. The CDR3 coding sequence is TGTGCCAGCTGGACAGGGAACTTTTATGGCTACACCTTC.

The chain uses TRBV5-1 and TRBJ1-1, with TRBD1 as a possible D gene (5 bases). Looked up from germline, CDR1 is SGHRS and CDR2 is YFSETQ. The V end was cut by 4 bases, the J end by 7 bases, with 17 bases between. CDR3 length: 14 residues. The CDR3 reads CASSELSGQNEAFF. The CDR3 DNA sequence: TGCGCCAGCAGCGAGTTATCAGGGCAGAATGAAGCTTTCTTT.

The chain uses TRBV27 and TRBJ2-5; no definite D call. V lost 5 bases, J lost 4 bases, and 20 bases lay in between. Germline V CDR1 and CDR2: MNHEY, SMNVEV (reference sequence). The length of the CDR3 is 16 residues. The CDR3 protein is CASSPSPVGVAETQYF. CDR3 DNA: TGTGCCAGCAGTCCCTCCCCCGTTGGGGTGGCAGAGACCCAGTACTTC.

The V call is TRBV7-2, the J call TRBJ1-6; no clear D gene. V lost 1 base to trimming and J lost 4 bases, with 8 bases between them. Germline CDR1 SGHTA, CDR2 FQGNSA. There are 15 residues in the CDR3. CDR3: CASSLVAGYNSPLHF. DNA of the CDR3: TGTGCCAGCAGCTTAGTAGCTGGGTATAATTCACCCCTCCACTTT. Full variable domain (outside the CDR3, taken from reference TRBV7-2 and TRBJ1-6): GAGVSQSPSNKVTEKGKDVELRCDPISGHTALYWYRQSLGQGLEFLIYFQGNSAPDKSGLPSDRFSAERTGGSVSTLTIQRTQQEDSAVYLCASSLVAGYNSPLHFGNGTRLTVT.

The rearrangement joins TRBV27 to TRBJ2-1; the match to TRBD2 covers 14 bases. This CDR3 is built from 14 residues. J was trimmed by 10 bases and V by 4 bases; bases with no gene match: 3. Germline V gene data show CDR1 as MNHEY and CDR2 as SMNVEV (reference sequence). CDR3 in amino acids: CASSYGLAGGEQFF. CDR3 bases: TGTGCCAGCAGTTACGGACTAGCGGGAGGAGAGCAGTTCTTC.

The chain has TRBV7-6 and TRBJ2-3, with TRBD1 identical over 11 bases. Germline CDR1 and CDR2: SGHVS and FNYEAQ. The CDR3 contains 15 residues. Trimming took 4 bases from V and 4 from J; bases not matched to a gene: 4. In nucleotides, the CDR3 is TGTGCCAGCAGCTGGGGGACAGGGGGGTCAGATACGCAGTATTTT. Its protein product is CASSWGTGGSDTQYF.

This chain links TRBV11-2 with TRBJ2-3; D gene unclear. This CDR3 is 11 amino acids long. The germline gives CDR1 SGHAT, CDR2 FQNNGV. V was clipped by 5 bases and J by 6 bases, with 6 bases between them. The CDR3: CASSKEDTQYF. CDR3 sequence (DNA): TGTGCCAGCAGCAAGGAGGATACGCAGTATTTT.

The chain couples TRBV5-1 to TRBJ2-5; D is uncertain. The CDR3 totals 14 residues. Germline CDR1 SGHRS, CDR2 YFSETQ. The V end lost 0 bases, the J end lost 3 bases, and 9 bases lay between the germline ends. CDR3 amino acids: CASSLAAREETQYF. The CDR3 bases are TGCGCCAGCAGCTTGGCCGCCCGAGAAGAGACCCAGTACTTC.

This chain joins TRBV11-2 and TRBJ1-1, with 8 bases lining up with TRBD1. Germline V lookup: CDR1 SGHAT, CDR2 FQNNGV. The J segment lost 4 bases and the V segment lost 0 bases, leaving 4 bases of the junction unmatched. There are 15 residues in the CDR3. The CDR3: CASSLDPGGGTEAFF. The CDR3 nucleotides are TGTGCCAGCAGCTTAGATCCAGGGGGCGGCACTGAAGCTTTCTTT.

This clone turned up a few times. The gene calls are TRBV14 and TRBJ1-1; D perhaps matches TRBD1 (5 bases). CDR3 length: 14 residues. Looked up from germline, CDR1 is SGHDN and CDR2 is FVKESK. Trimming took off 3 bases at V and 0 bases at J, with 8 bases between the two ends. CDR3 in DNA: TGTGCCAGCAGCCAGGGACTTTTGAACACTGAAGCTTTCTTT. Its protein product is CASSQGLLNTEAFF. Full variable domain (rest looked up from reference TRBV14 and TRBJ1-1): EAGVTQFPSHSVIEKGQTVTLRCDPISGHDNLYWYRRVMGKEIKFLLHFVKESKQDESGMPNNRFLAERTGGTYSTLKVQPAELEDSGVYFCASSQGLLNTEAFFGQGTRLTVV.

The chain employs TRBV6-1 and TRBJ2-3; the match to TRBD1 covers 7 bases. The CDR3 consists of 18 residues. The germline V gene encodes CDR1 MNHNS and CDR2 SASEGT. V dropped 1 base and J dropped 6; count of bases not matched to a gene: 16. The CDR3 loop is CASSEGTLPGQLRDTQYF. The CDR3 DNA is TGTGCCAGCAGTGAAGGAACCTTACCGGGACAGCTAAGGGATACGCAGTATTTT.

The CDR3 DNA follows: TGTGCCAGCAGCGAATCAATCATGCAGGGACTACATGGCGAGCAGTACTTC. This encodes CASSESIMQGLHGEQYF. The chain carries TRBV3-1 (or the pseudogene TRBV3-2) and TRBJ2-7; 7 bases are shared with TRBD2. The germline V gene encodes CDR1 LGHDT and CDR2 YNNKEL (reference sequence). Unmatched junction bases numbered 19, after V lost 5 bases and J lost 6 bases. The CDR3 is 17 residues long.

V is TRBV30 and J is TRBJ1-2; D unresolved. The CDR3 has 13 residues. Trimming took off 5 bases at V and 2 bases at J, with 12 bases between the two ends. Germline values: CDR1 GTSNPN, CDR2 SVGIG (reference sequence). The CDR3 here is CAWGPGLNYGYTF. In nucleotides, the CDR3 is TGTGCCTGGGGTCCCGGGCTGAACTATGGCTACACCTTC.

This clone turned up a few times. This CDR3 is CASNRVDYSNQPQHF. CDR3 nucleotides: TGTGCCAGCAACAGGGTTGATTATAGCAATCAGCCCCAGCATTTT. The chain employs TRBV6-5 and TRBJ1-5, with D possibly TRBD1 on 6 matching bases. The germline V gene encodes CDR1 MNHEY and CDR2 SVGAGI. The V end was cut by 7 bases, the J end by 0 bases, with 13 bases between. The CDR3 has 15 amino acids.

This sequence joins TRBV7-2 and TRBJ1-1; TRBD1 is a possible D gene (6 bases). V was clipped by 1 base and J by 1 base, with 13 bases between them. CDR1 is SGHTA and CDR2 is FQGNSA in the germline V gene. The CDR3 covers 16 residues. Written as DNA, the CDR3 is TGTGCCAGCAGCTTAGATGGGGGGCTGAGGAACACTGAAGCTTTCTTT. It encodes CASSLDGGLRNTEAFF.

This sequence joins TRBV9 and TRBJ1-2; TRBD1 aligns across 8 bases. The CDR3 loop spans 15 amino acids. V dropped 4 bases and J dropped 5; count of bases not matched to a gene: 10. CDR1 and CDR2 (germline): SGDLS, YYNGEE. CDR3 sequence (DNA): TGTGCCAGCAGCCCTAAACCGGACAGGGATTATGGCTACACCTTC. Protein sequence: CASSPKPDRDYGYTF.

The sample holds one count of this clone. The rearrangement uses TRBV7-9 and TRBJ2-3; a weak D match, TRBD1 (6 bases). Between the trimmed V and J ends, which lost 3 bases and 6 bases, there was a span of 7 bases. CDR3 size: 12 residues. CDR1 and CDR2 from the germline V gene are SEHNR and FQNEAQ (reference sequence). The CDR3 reads CASSLGADTQYF. As DNA, the CDR3 is TGTGCCAGCAGCTTGGGGGCGGATACGCAGTATTTT.

A single count supports this clone. The V gene is TRBV2, the J gene TRBJ1-2; D is possibly TRBD1 (6 bases). The CDR3 contains 14 residues. Germline V gene data show CDR1 as SNHLY and CDR2 as FYNNEI. The V end was cut by 7 bases, the J end by 4 bases, with 16 bases between. The CDR3 spells CASMADRMTYGYTF. DNA for the CDR3: TGTGCCAGCATGGCTGACAGGATGACCTATGGCTACACCTTC. The full variable domain, rest sourced from reference TRBV2 and TRBJ1-2, is EPEVTQTPSHQVTQMGQEVILRCVPISNHLYFYWYRQILGQKVEFLVSFYNNEISEKSEIFDDQFSVERPDGSNFTLKIRSTKLEDSAMYFCASMADRMTYGYTFGSGTRLTVV.

The chain combines TRBV11-2 with TRBJ1-1, with D tentatively TRBD1 (5 bases). Germline CDR1 is SGHAT and CDR2 is FQNNGV. The V end was cut by 1 base, the J end by 3 bases, with 18 bases between. The CDR3 is made up of 17 amino acids. The CDR3 coding sequence is TGTGCCAGCAGCTTAGTTTTTGGGGCAGAGGGTGACACTGAAGCTTTCTTT. Its protein product is CASSLVFGAEGDTEAFF.

The DNA for the CDR3 is TGTGCCCCCGAGGGAGAAAAACTGTTTTTT. Amino acids: CAPEGEKLFF. V usage is TRBV27 and J usage is TRBJ1-4; D is undetermined. CDR1 and CDR2 (germline): MNHEY, SMNVEV (reference sequence). The CDR3 runs to 10 residues. The V end was cut by 11 bases, the J end by 8 bases, with 9 bases between.

CDR3 coding DNA: TGTGCCAGCAGTGAAGAGAGGAGTCCTCTAGACTCCTACGAGCAGTACTTC. Translating it yields CASSEERSPLDSYEQYF. The rearrangement links TRBV6-4 to TRBJ2-7, with unresolved D. Looked up from germline, CDR1 is MRHNA and CDR2 is SNTAGT. V lost 3 bases and J lost 0, with 18 bases in between. This CDR3 contains 17 residues.